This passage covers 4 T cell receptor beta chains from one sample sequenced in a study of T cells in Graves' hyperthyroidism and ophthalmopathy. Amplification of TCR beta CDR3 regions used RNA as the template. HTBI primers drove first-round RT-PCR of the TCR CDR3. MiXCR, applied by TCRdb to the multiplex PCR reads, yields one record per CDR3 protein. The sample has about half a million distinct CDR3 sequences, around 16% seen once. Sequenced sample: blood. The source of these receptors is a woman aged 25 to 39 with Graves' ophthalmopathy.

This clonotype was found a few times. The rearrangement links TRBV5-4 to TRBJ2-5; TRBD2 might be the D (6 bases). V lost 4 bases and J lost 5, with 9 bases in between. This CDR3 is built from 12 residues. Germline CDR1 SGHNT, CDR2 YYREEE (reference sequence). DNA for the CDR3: TGTGCCAGCAGCCGGGACTCCGAGACCCAGTACTTC. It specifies CASSRDSETQYF.

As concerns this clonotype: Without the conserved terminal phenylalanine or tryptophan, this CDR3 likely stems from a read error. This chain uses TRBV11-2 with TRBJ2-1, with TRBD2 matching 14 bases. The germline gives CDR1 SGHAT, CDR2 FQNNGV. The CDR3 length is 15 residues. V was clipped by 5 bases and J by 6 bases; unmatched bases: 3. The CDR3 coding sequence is TGTGCCAGCAGCGCTGGACTAGCGGGAGGCAATGAGCAGTTCTAC. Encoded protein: CASSAGLAGGNEQFY.

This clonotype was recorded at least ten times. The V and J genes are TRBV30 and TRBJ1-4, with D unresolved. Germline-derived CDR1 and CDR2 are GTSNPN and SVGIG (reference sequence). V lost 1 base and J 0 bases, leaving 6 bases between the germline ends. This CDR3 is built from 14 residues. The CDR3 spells CAWSGSATNEKLFF. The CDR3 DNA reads TGTGCCTGGAGTGGGTCGGCAACTAATGAAAAACTGTTTTTT.

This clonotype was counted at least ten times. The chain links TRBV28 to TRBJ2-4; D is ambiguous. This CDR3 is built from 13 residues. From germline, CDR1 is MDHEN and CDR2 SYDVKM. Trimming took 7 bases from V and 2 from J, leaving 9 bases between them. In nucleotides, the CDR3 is TGTGCCAGCACCCGATCATCCAAAAACATTCAGTACTTC. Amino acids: CASTRSSKNIQYF.